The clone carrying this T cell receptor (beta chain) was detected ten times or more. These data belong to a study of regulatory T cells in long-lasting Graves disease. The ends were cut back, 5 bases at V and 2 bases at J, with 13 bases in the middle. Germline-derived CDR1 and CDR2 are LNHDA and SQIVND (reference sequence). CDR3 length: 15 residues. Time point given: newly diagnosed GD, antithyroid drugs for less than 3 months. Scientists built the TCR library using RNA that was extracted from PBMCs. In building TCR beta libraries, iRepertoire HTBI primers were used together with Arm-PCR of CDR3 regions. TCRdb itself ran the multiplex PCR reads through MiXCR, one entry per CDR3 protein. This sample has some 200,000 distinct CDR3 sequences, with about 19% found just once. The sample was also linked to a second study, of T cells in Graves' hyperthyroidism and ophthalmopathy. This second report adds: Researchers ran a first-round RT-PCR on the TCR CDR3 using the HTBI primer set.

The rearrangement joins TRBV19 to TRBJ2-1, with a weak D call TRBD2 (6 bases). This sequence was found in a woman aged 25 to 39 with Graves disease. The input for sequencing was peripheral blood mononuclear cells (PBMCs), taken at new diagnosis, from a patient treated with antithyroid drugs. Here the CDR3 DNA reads TGTGCCAGTAGTCACGGCGGGGTTCCCTACAATGAGCAGTTCTTC. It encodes CASSHGGVPYNEQFF.